Listed below are T cell receptor beta chains from one sample, sequenced in a study of tumor-infiltrating lymphocytes in localized non-small cell lung cancer. TCRdb keeps only in-frame clones here, not all; method: immunoSEQ multiplex PCR. The profile shows 10,000 to 15,000 clones, nearly 85% of them singletons. The material sequenced was uninvolved lung tissue not adjacent to the tumor. All receptors come from a human donor with non-small cell lung cancer. Both conserved end residues are part of each CDR3. A D gene is named only where the DNA matches it firmly. Expanded clones get a size class; other rows say once, few or many, or leave the size out.

V gene,D gene,clone size,J gene,CDR3 protein,CDR3 DNA
TRBV28,TRBD1,.,TRBJ2-4,CASGLGTGSSKNIQYF,TGTGCCAGCGGCTTGGGGACAGGGTCTTCCAAAAACATTCAGTACTTC
TRBV6-5,.,.,TRBJ2-2,CASSYSFNSLTGELFF,TGTGCCAGCAGTTACTCGTTCAACAGTTTAACCGGGGAGCTGTTTTTT
TRBV6-5,.,medium-sized,TRBJ1-1,CASKKGIEAFF,TGTGCCAGCAAAAAAGGTATCGAAGCTTTCTTT
TRBV7-8,.,.,TRBJ2-7,CASSSSSGTHSYEQYF,TGTGCCAGCAGCTCGAGCTCCGGGACACACTCCTACGAGCAGTACTTC
TRBV5-4,TRBD2,.,TRBJ2-7,CASSFKRGNEQYF,TGTGCCAGCAGTTTCAAGCGGGGGAACGAGCAGTACTTC
TRBV7-2,.,.,TRBJ2-7,CASSLVGDTAYEQYF,TGTGCCAGCAGCTTAGTTGGGGACACAGCCTACGAGCAGTACTTC
TRBV6-4,.,few,TRBJ1-1,CASSVNLNTEAFF,TGTGCCAGCAGTGTCAACTTGAACACTGAAGCTTTCTTT
TRBV5-4,.,.,TRBJ2-3,CASSSDGRTDTQYF,TGTGCCAGCAGCTCCGACGGGAGAACAGATACGCAGTATTTT
TRBV5-6,.,.,TRBJ1-5,CASTQGRGNQPQHF,TGTGCCAGCACGCAGGGCCGCGGCAATCAGCCCCAGCATTTT
TRBV10-2,.,once,TRBJ1-2,CASSEGWADYTF,TGCGCCAGCAGTGAGGGATGGGCAGACTACACCTTC
TRBV30,.,.,TRBJ1-1,CAWSVREPSIWSTEAFF,TGTGCCTGGAGTGTACGTGAACCGTCGATCTGGAGCACTGAAGCTTTCTTT
TRBV29-1,TRBD2,once,TRBJ2-3,CSVPGLASTDTQYF,TGCAGCGTGCCCGGACTAGCGAGCACAGATACGCAGTATTTT
TRBV5-6,.,.,TRBJ1-2,CASSSTEGGYTF,TGTGCCAGCAGCTCAACAGAAGGTGGCTACACCTTC
TRBV10-3,.,.,TRBJ2-7,CAISGFRDNYEQYF,TGTGCCATCAGTGGCTTCAGGGATAACTACGAGCAGTACTTC
TRBV5-8,.,.,TRBJ2-3,CASGRGVATDTQYF,TGTGCCAGCGGCAGGGGGGTCGCCACAGATACGCAGTATTTT